This is a list of T cell receptor beta chains from one sample in a study. TCRdb reanalysed the 5' RACE reads using MiXCR and keeps one entry per CDR3 protein. Among 10,000 to 13,000 distinct CDR3 sequences listed, 17% were seen once. The specimen was Tregs sorted from a lymph node. These receptors were obtained from a female donor with breast cancer. CDR3s include the opening cysteine and the closing phenylalanine or tryptophan. D genes are given only for firm matches. The listing skips clone size in some rows; elsewhere it reads once, few, many or a size class.

d_call: TRBD2; cdr3_length: 17; j_call: TRBJ2-5; clone_size: many; v_call: TRBV3-1; cdr3_aa: CASSSGTSGRYQETQYF; cdr3_nt: TGTGCCAGCAGCTCGGGGACTAGCGGGAGGTACCAAGAGACCCAGTACTTC
d_call: NA; cdr3_length: 13; j_call: TRBJ1-6; clone_size: many; v_call: TRBV12-3/TRBV12-4; cdr3_aa: CASSRQKKSPLHF; cdr3_nt: TGTGCCAGCAGCCGTCAGAAGAAATCACCCCTCCACTTT
d_call: TRBD2; cdr3_length: 15; j_call: TRBJ2-7; clone_size: medium-sized; v_call: TRBV4-3; cdr3_aa: CASSRTLAGVYEQYF; cdr3_nt: TGCGCCAGCAGCCGAACACTAGCGGGAGTTTACGAGCAGTACTTC
d_call: NA; cdr3_length: 15; j_call: TRBJ2-3; clone_size: medium-sized; v_call: TRBV5-1; cdr3_aa: CASSLRAVGADTQYF; cdr3_nt: TGCGCCAGCAGCTTGAGGGCCGTGGGGGCAGATACGCAGTATTTT
d_call: NA; cdr3_length: 12; j_call: TRBJ2-7; clone_size: medium-sized; v_call: TRBV7-9; cdr3_aa: CASSSLGYEQYF; cdr3_nt: TGTGCCAGCAGCTCCCTTGGGTACGAGCAGTACTTC
d_call: TRBD1; cdr3_length: 14; j_call: TRBJ1-4; clone_size: medium-sized; v_call: TRBV25-1; cdr3_aa: CASSVHRGLEKLFF; cdr3_nt: TGTGCCAGCAGTGTTCACAGGGGGCTTGAAAAACTGTTTTTT
d_call: NA; cdr3_length: 15; j_call: TRBJ2-7; clone_size: many; v_call: TRBV16; cdr3_aa: CASSQGSDGSYEQYF; cdr3_nt: TGTGCCAGCAGCCAGGGGTCGGACGGCTCCTACGAGCAGTACTTC
d_call: NA; cdr3_length: 15; j_call: TRBJ1-2; clone_size: medium-sized; v_call: TRBV12-3/TRBV12-4; cdr3_aa: CASSRPFTGIYGYTF; cdr3_nt: TGTGCCAGCAGTCGCCCGTTTACAGGAATCTATGGCTACACCTTC
d_call: NA; cdr3_length: 14; j_call: TRBJ2-1; clone_size: many; v_call: TRBV5-1; cdr3_aa: CASSLEHSGSDQFF; cdr3_nt: TGCGCCAGCAGCTTGGAACATTCTGGGTCTGACCAGTTCTTC
d_call: NA; cdr3_length: 14; j_call: TRBJ1-1; clone_size: many; v_call: TRBV5-1; cdr3_aa: CASRSGVMNTEAFF; cdr3_nt: TGCGCCAGCAGGTCGGGGGTAATGAACACTGAAGCTTTCTTT
d_call: NA; cdr3_length: 15; j_call: TRBJ1-4; clone_size: many; v_call: TRBV7-2; cdr3_aa: CASSEMGSGDEKLFF; cdr3_nt: TGTGCCAGCAGCGAGATGGGCTCGGGTGACGAAAAACTGTTTTTT
d_call: NA; cdr3_length: 16; j_call: TRBJ2-1; clone_size: medium-sized; v_call: TRBV12-3/TRBV12-4; cdr3_aa: CASSSPTGLIDNEQFF; cdr3_nt: TGTGCCAGCAGTTCACCTACGGGGCTGATTGACAATGAGCAGTTCTTC
d_call: TRBD2; cdr3_length: 15; j_call: TRBJ2-5; clone_size: medium-sized; v_call: TRBV20-1; cdr3_aa: CSARVAGGPGETQYF; cdr3_nt: TGCAGTGCTAGAGTAGCGGGGGGGCCGGGAGAGACCCAGTACTTC
d_call: TRBD1; cdr3_length: 15; j_call: TRBJ2-5; clone_size: NA; v_call: TRBV18; cdr3_aa: CASSDRGLQQETQYF; cdr3_nt: TGTGCCAGCTCGGACAGGGGTCTTCAACAAGAGACCCAGTACTTC
d_call: TRBD1; cdr3_length: 14; j_call: TRBJ1-4; clone_size: many; v_call: TRBV2; cdr3_aa: CASVGGTANEKLFF; cdr3_nt: TGTGCCAGCGTCGGCGGGACAGCTAATGAAAAACTGTTTTTT
d_call: NA; cdr3_length: 15; j_call: TRBJ1-3; clone_size: medium-sized; v_call: TRBV28; cdr3_aa: CASSLYINSGNTIYF; cdr3_nt: TGTGCCAGCAGTTTGTACATCAACTCTGGAAACACCATATATTTT
d_call: NA; cdr3_length: 16; j_call: TRBJ1-1; clone_size: NA; v_call: TRBV4-1; cdr3_aa: CASSQEWRRVNTEAFF; cdr3_nt: TGCGCCAGCAGCCAAGAATGGAGGAGGGTGAACACTGAAGCTTTCTTT
d_call: TRBD1; cdr3_length: 15; j_call: TRBJ2-7; clone_size: medium-sized; v_call: TRBV12-3/TRBV12-4; cdr3_aa: CASSKSGQGVYEQYF; cdr3_nt: TGTGCCAGCAGTAAATCGGGACAGGGAGTCTACGAGCAGTACTTC
d_call: NA; cdr3_length: 17; j_call: TRBJ2-3; clone_size: NA; v_call: TRBV23-1; cdr3_aa: CASSQSVHLAGTDTQYF; cdr3_nt: TGCGCCAGCAGTCAATCTGTCCATTTAGCGGGCACAGATACGCAGTATTTT
d_call: NA; cdr3_length: 13; j_call: TRBJ2-2; clone_size: medium-sized; v_call: TRBV5-1; cdr3_aa: CASSPMPGGELFF; cdr3_nt: TGCGCCAGCAGCCCAATGCCAGGAGGGGAGCTGTTTTTT
d_call: NA; cdr3_length: 13; j_call: TRBJ1-4; clone_size: medium-sized; v_call: TRBV12-3/TRBV12-4; cdr3_aa: CASSLGTAAELFF; cdr3_nt: TGTGCCAGCAGCTTAGGGACGGCGGCGGAACTGTTTTTT
d_call: NA; cdr3_length: 17; j_call: TRBJ1-1; clone_size: many; v_call: TRBV18; cdr3_aa: CASSPPRTRYYGTEAFF; cdr3_nt: TGTGCCAGCTCACCTCCCAGAACGCGGTACTACGGGACTGAAGCTTTCTTT
d_call: TRBD1; cdr3_length: 14; j_call: TRBJ2-2; clone_size: medium-sized; v_call: TRBV29-1; cdr3_aa: CSVKPQGAGGELFF; cdr3_nt: TGCAGCGTTAAACCGCAGGGGGCTGGCGGGGAGCTGTTTTTT
d_call: NA; cdr3_length: 15; j_call: TRBJ2-3; clone_size: NA; v_call: TRBV11-2; cdr3_aa: CASSLDGAAFDTQYF; cdr3_nt: TGTGCCAGCAGCTTAGATGGAGCAGCTTTTGATACGCAGTATTTT
d_call: NA; cdr3_length: 15; j_call: TRBJ2-2; clone_size: many; v_call: TRBV5-1; cdr3_aa: CASTPQTPNTGELFF; cdr3_nt: TGCGCCAGCACCCCACAGACACCGAACACCGGGGAGCTGTTTTTT
d_call: NA; cdr3_length: 14; j_call: TRBJ2-1; clone_size: medium-sized; v_call: TRBV24-1; cdr3_aa: CATSEINSYNEQFF; cdr3_nt: TGTGCCACCAGTGAGATCAACTCCTACAATGAGCAGTTCTTC
d_call: NA; cdr3_length: 11; j_call: TRBJ2-5; clone_size: many; v_call: TRBV7-2; cdr3_aa: CASSIKETQYF; cdr3_nt: TGTGCCAGCAGCATTAAAGAGACCCAGTACTTC
d_call: NA; cdr3_length: 14; j_call: TRBJ2-3; clone_size: many; v_call: TRBV10-3; cdr3_aa: CAISGPSGTDTQYF; cdr3_nt: TGTGCCATCAGTGGTCCTAGTGGCACAGATACGCAGTATTTT
d_call: NA; cdr3_length: 14; j_call: TRBJ1-2; clone_size: medium-sized; v_call: TRBV5-1; cdr3_aa: CASSRGGRVGGYTF; cdr3_nt: TGCGCCAGCAGCCGCGGGGGCAGGGTTGGTGGCTACACCTTC
d_call: NA; cdr3_length: 17; j_call: TRBJ1-4; clone_size: NA; v_call: TRBV6-5; cdr3_aa: CASSYGSGPATNEKLFF; cdr3_nt: TGTGCCAGCAGTTACGGTTCAGGACCTGCAACTAATGAAAAACTGTTTTTT
d_call: NA; cdr3_length: 14; j_call: TRBJ1-2; clone_size: once; v_call: TRBV7-2; cdr3_aa: CASSLEPGTGGYTF; cdr3_nt: TGTGCCAGCAGCTTAGAGCCCGGGACCGGCGGCTACACCTTC
d_call: NA; cdr3_length: 13; j_call: TRBJ2-7; clone_size: many; v_call: TRBV3-1; cdr3_aa: CASSQDGGPQQYF; cdr3_nt: TGTGCCAGCAGCCAAGATGGGGGACCACAGCAGTACTTC
d_call: TRBD1; cdr3_length: 15; j_call: TRBJ1-5; clone_size: medium-sized; v_call: TRBV6-2/TRBV6-3; cdr3_aa: CASSGDRGVNQPQHF; cdr3_nt: TGTGCCAGCAGTGGGGACAGGGGTGTTAATCAGCCCCAGCATTTT
d_call: NA; cdr3_length: 14; j_call: TRBJ1-4; clone_size: few; v_call: TRBV4-3; cdr3_aa: CASSPSRFGGKLFF; cdr3_nt: TGCGCCAGCAGCCCCTCACGATTTGGGGGTAAACTGTTTTTT
d_call: NA; cdr3_length: 14; j_call: TRBJ2-7; clone_size: NA; v_call: TRBV28; cdr3_aa: CASSLEIPPGEQYF; cdr3_nt: TGTGCCAGCAGTTTAGAGATCCCCCCGGGTGAGCAGTACTTC
d_call: NA; cdr3_length: 11; j_call: TRBJ1-1; clone_size: many; v_call: TRBV5-3; cdr3_aa: CARMPNTEAFF; cdr3_nt: TGTGCCAGAATGCCGAACACTGAAGCTTTCTTT
d_call: TRBD1; cdr3_length: 14; j_call: TRBJ2-3; clone_size: medium-sized; v_call: TRBV5-1; cdr3_aa: CASRPGQGTDTQYF; cdr3_nt: TGCGCCAGCAGGCCAGGACAGGGAACAGATACGCAGTATTTT
d_call: NA; cdr3_length: 16; j_call: TRBJ1-6; clone_size: medium-sized; v_call: TRBV5-1; cdr3_aa: CASSKEGGSYNSPLHF; cdr3_nt: TGCGCCAGCAGCAAGGAGGGGGGGTCCTATAATTCACCCCTCCACTTT
d_call: NA; cdr3_length: 13; j_call: TRBJ2-5; clone_size: many; v_call: TRBV5-6; cdr3_aa: CASSGPNQETQYF; cdr3_nt: TGTGCCAGCAGCGGGCCAAACCAAGAGACCCAGTACTTC
d_call: TRBD2; cdr3_length: 15; j_call: TRBJ2-7; clone_size: few; v_call: TRBV30; cdr3_aa: CAWSAPGLATYEQYF; cdr3_nt: TGTGCCTGGAGTGCACCAGGACTAGCGACATACGAGCAGTACTTC
d_call: NA; cdr3_length: 13; j_call: TRBJ1-2; clone_size: many; v_call: TRBV18; cdr3_aa: CASSPAARGGYTF; cdr3_nt: TGTGCCAGCTCACCAGCGGCCCGGGGAGGCTACACCTTC
d_call: TRBD1; cdr3_length: 15; j_call: TRBJ1-4; clone_size: many; v_call: TRBV18; cdr3_aa: CASSPPGTGTEKLFF; cdr3_nt: TGTGCCAGCTCACCACCCGGGACAGGGACTGAAAAACTGTTTTTT
d_call: NA; cdr3_length: 13; j_call: TRBJ2-3; clone_size: many; v_call: TRBV5-1; cdr3_aa: CASPTESRHTQYF; cdr3_nt: TGCGCCAGCCCTACAGAATCCCGACATACGCAGTATTTT